This T cell receptor (beta chain) was obtained from a study of T cells after yellow fever vaccination. Turning to the study itself: Fractions with few cells were prepared using SMART-Seq v4 Ultra Low Input.

Study-wide points: Abundant clonotypes from the bulk population could have been carried over as contaminants into FACS-sorted repertoires. A small share of clonotypes appeared in both CD4 and CD8 compartments.

There are a few counts of this clonotype. The antigen remains unidentified. From germline, CDR1 is SGHKS and CDR2 YYEKEE (reference sequence). Between the trimmed V and J ends, which lost 4 bases and 1 base, there was a span of 16 bases. CDR3 size: 16 residues. The study made its TCR cDNA through 5'RACE template switching. That step introduced a universal primer site along with UMIs. TCRdb reanalysed the 5' RACE reads using MiXCR and keeps one entry per CDR3 protein. The profile shows 620,000 or so distinct CDR3 sequences, roughly a sixth of them singletons. V gene TRBV5-5 combines with J gene TRBJ2-3; TRBD1 might be the D (7 bases). The sequenced sample was PBMCs, obtained around 5 days after the first yellow fever vaccination. This sequence originates from a man aged 18-30 years who received the YFV17D yellow fever vaccine. CDR3 nucleotides: TGTGCCAGCAGCCCCTCAGGGGGGTTGGGCACAGATACGCAGTATTTT. Translated, it gives CASSPSGGLGTDTQYF.